Listed below are T cell receptor beta chains from one sample, sequenced in a study of T cell responses to AZD1222 COVID-19 vaccine. Clones were read by immunoSEQ multiplex PCR, and TCRdb kept only the in-frame ones, dropping some. Of fewer than 110,000 clones in the sample, about 89% were seen once. The material was peripheral blood, obtained 28 days after the second AZD1222 dose. The origin of the receptors is an adult who received the AZD1222 COVID-19 vaccine. The CDR3 runs from the conserved cysteine through the conserved F or W. D genes are given only for firm matches. Rows give clone size only sometimes, using once, few, many, or a class for an expanded clone.

D gene,J gene,clone size,V gene,CDR3 protein,CDR3 DNA
NA,TRBJ1-2,NA,TRBV7-9,CASSLGEYVGYTF,TGTGCCAGCAGCTTAGGAGAGTATGTTGGCTACACCTTC
NA,TRBJ1-5,few,TRBV30,CAWGGGRNQPQHF,TGTGCCTGGGGAGGTGGTCGGAATCAGCCCCAGCATTTT
TRBD1,TRBJ1-1,NA,TRBV5-1,CASSFNPTGGTTEAFF,TGCGCCAGCAGCTTTAACCCGACAGGGGGAACCACTGAAGCTTTCTTT
NA,TRBJ2-3,NA,TRBV7-2,CASSFMVADTQYF,TGTGCCAGCAGCTTCATGGTGGCAGATACGCAGTATTTT
TRBD1,TRBJ2-7,NA,TRBV24-1,CATSDQQGDEQYF,TGTGCCACCAGTGATCAACAGGGGGACGAGCAGTACTTC
NA,TRBJ2-3,NA,TRBV30,CAWSVLGGFDTQYF,TGTGCCTGGAGTGTATTGGGGGGTTTTGATACGCAGTATTTT
TRBD2,TRBJ2-1,NA,TRBV5-1,CASSLVLAGGSEQFF,TGCGCCAGCAGCTTGGTTCTAGCGGGAGGTAGTGAGCAGTTCTTC
TRBD1,TRBJ2-5,NA,TRBV9,CASSNDRAVWETQYF,TGTGCCAGCAGCAATGACAGGGCGGTATGGGAGACCCAGTACTTC
NA,TRBJ2-1,NA,TRBV11-3,CASRPIRTSYNEQFF,TGTGCCAGCCGCCCGATCCGTACCTCATACAATGAGCAGTTCTTC
NA,TRBJ2-5,NA,TRBV15,CATSRKGTPRETQYF,TGTGCCACCAGCAGAAAAGGGACTCCGAGAGAGACCCAGTACTTC
TRBD2,TRBJ2-3,NA,TRBV7-9,CASSPLAGGPDTQYF,TGTGCCAGCAGCCCACTAGCGGGAGGACCTGATACGCAGTATTTT
NA,TRBJ1-2,NA,TRBV28,CASSLGGVKVGYTF,TGTGCCAGCAGTTTAGGGGGCGTGAAGGTTGGCTACACCTTC
NA,TRBJ2-3,NA,TRBV12-3/TRBV12-4,CASSPSNTDTQYF,TGTGCCAGCAGTCCCTCAAACACAGATACGCAGTATTTT
TRBD1,TRBJ1-1,NA,TRBV19,CASSTHRGRGTEAFF,TGTGCCAGTAGTACCCACAGGGGGAGAGGGACTGAAGCTTTCTTT
NA,TRBJ2-7,NA,TRBV29-1,CSVSEAELYEQYF,TGCAGCGTATCGGAGGCGGAGTTGTACGAGCAGTACTTC
TRBD1,TRBJ2-1,NA,TRBV10-3,CAITLRDRDNEQFF,TGTGCCATCACTCTCCGGGACAGGGACAATGAGCAGTTCTTC
NA,TRBJ2-5,NA,TRBV5-1,CASSLDREETQYF,TGCGCCAGCAGCTTGGACAGGGAAGAGACCCAGTACTTC
NA,TRBJ1-5,NA,TRBV19,CASSNREDQPQHF,TGTGCCAGTAGCAACAGGGAGGATCAGCCCCAGCATTTT
TRBD1,TRBJ1-2,NA,TRBV28,CASSSPGTAYGYTF,TGTGCCAGCAGTTCCCCGGGGACAGCCTATGGCTACACCTTC
TRBD1,TRBJ2-5,NA,TRBV7-9,CASSLQGASETQYF,TGTGCCAGCAGCTTACAGGGGGCATCAGAGACCCAGTACTTC
NA,TRBJ2-5,NA,TRBV9,CASSDPGIQETQYF,TGTGCCAGCAGCGACCCCGGGATCCAAGAGACCCAGTACTTC
NA,TRBJ2-7,NA,TRBV30,CAFKRVTGSYEQYF,TGTGCCTTCAAACGGGTAACAGGGAGCTACGAGCAGTACTTC
NA,TRBJ1-1,NA,TRBV7-2,CASSQEGGTEAFF,TGTGCCAGCAGCCAAGAAGGGGGCACTGAAGCTTTCTTT
NA,TRBJ1-2,NA,TRBV7-9,CASSLAGGYTF,TGTGCCAGCAGCTTAGCGGGCGGCTACACCTTC
NA,TRBJ2-7,NA,TRBV28,CASSPTVRLIHDEQYF,TGTGCCAGCAGTCCCACCGTCCGCCTAATACATGACGAGCAGTACTTC
NA,TRBJ1-5,NA,TRBV7-9,CASSFWAGAQNQPQHF,TGTGCCAGCAGCTTCTGGGCAGGGGCCCAAAATCAGCCCCAGCATTTT
NA,TRBJ2-1,NA,TRBV7-6,CASSLGGSHNEQFF,TGTGCCAGCAGCTTAGGGGGAAGTCACAATGAGCAGTTCTTC
TRBD1,TRBJ2-2,NA,TRBV2,CASSEARDRDTGELFF,TGTGCCAGCAGTGAAGCCAGGGACAGAGACACCGGGGAGCTGTTTTTT
NA,TRBJ1-1,NA,TRBV7-2,CASSSTGPGTEAFF,TGTGCCAGCAGCTCGACAGGTCCGGGCACTGAAGCTTTCTTT
TRBD2,TRBJ2-1,few,TRBV7-9,CASSLTEWTSGNNEQFF,TGTGCCAGCAGCTTAACGGAATGGACTAGCGGAAACAATGAGCAGTTCTTC
TRBD1,TRBJ2-7,NA,TRBV5-1,CASSTTGGTEQYF,TGCGCCAGCAGCACGACAGGGGGCACCGAGCAGTACTTC
NA,TRBJ1-6,few,TRBV30,CAWSGFGYNSPLHF,TGTGCCTGGAGTGGGTTCGGGTATAATTCACCCCTCCACTTT
NA,TRBJ2-1,NA,TRBV7-9,CASSLGGRGWYNEQFF,TGTGCCAGCAGCTTAGGTGGCAGGGGCTGGTACAATGAGCAGTTCTTC
NA,TRBJ1-5,NA,TRBV19,CASSIGGGRGQPQHF,TGTGCCAGTAGTATAGGTGGGGGTCGAGGTCAGCCCCAGCATTTT
TRBD1,TRBJ1-4,NA,TRBV2,CASRADRGREKLFF,TGTGCCAGCAGGGCGGACAGGGGACGTGAAAAACTGTTTTTT
TRBD1,TRBJ2-7,NA,TRBV6-5,CASSPRDRVSYEQYF,TGTGCCAGCAGTCCCCGGGACAGGGTCTCCTACGAGCAGTACTTC
NA,TRBJ2-5,NA,TRBV7-9,CASSSQGEIKETQYF,TGTGCCAGCAGCTCCCAAGGGGAGATTAAAGAGACCCAGTACTTC
TRBD1,TRBJ2-3,once,TRBV7-3,CASSSGTGGTDTQYF,TGTGCCAGCAGCTCAGGGACAGGGGGCACAGATACGCAGTATTTT
TRBD2,TRBJ2-3,NA,TRBV5-5,CASSLSSGGATDTQYF,TGTGCCAGCAGCCTTTCTAGCGGGGGGGCCACAGATACGCAGTATTTT
NA,TRBJ2-4,once,TRBV7-2,CASSLTGLDNIQYF,TGTGCCAGCAGCCTAACGGGCCTCGACAACATTCAGTACTTC
TRBD1,TRBJ1-2,NA,TRBV5-6,CASSNRDRGRDYGYTF,TGTGCCAGCAGCAACCGGGACAGGGGGCGCGACTATGGCTACACCTTC
NA,TRBJ2-5,NA,TRBV11-2,CASSATGPPRETQYF,TGTGCCAGCAGCGCAACTGGCCCACCCCGAGAGACCCAGTACTTC
NA,TRBJ2-5,NA,TRBV5-4,CASSPSQGTQYF,TGTGCCAGCAGCCCGTCCCAGGGGACCCAGTACTTC